One sample yielded the 8 T cell receptor beta chains listed below, sequenced in a study of CD8 T cells in Susac syndrome. cDNA came from roughly 0.47 to 1 ug RNA primed by random hexamers. TCRdb recomputed calls from the immunoSEQ multiplex PCR reads with MiXCR, one row per CDR3 protein. The table has some 120,000 distinct CDR3 sequences, roughly 96% seen once; the top ten hold more than 0.09%. The sample taken for sequencing was CD4+ T cells from PBMCs. The receptors stem from a human donor in good health.

The chain is built from TRBV7-9 and TRBJ1-2, with 7 bases lining up with TRBD1. From germline, CDR1 is SEHNR and CDR2 FQNEAQ (reference sequence). Unmatched junction bases numbered 8, after V lost 1 base and J lost 6 bases. The CDR3 extends over 15 amino acids. The CDR3 loop reads CASSLVGQMSDGYTF. CDR3 DNA sequence: TGTGCCAGCAGCTTAGTGGGACAGATGTCGGATGGCTACACCTTC.

This sequence joins TRBV29-1 and TRBJ2-5; TRBD1 agrees at 7 bases. V gave up 6 bases and J gave up 3 bases; unmatched junction bases: 13. Germline V CDR1 and CDR2: SQVTM, ANQGSEA. CDR3 size: 15 residues. The CDR3 nucleotides read TGCAGCGTACAGAATGACAGGGCATGGGAAGAGACCCAGTACTTC. The encoded protein is CSVQNDRAWEETQYF. Complete variable domain (other parts from reference TRBV29-1 and TRBJ2-5): SAVISQKPSRDICQRGTSLTIQCQVDSQVTMMFWYRQQPGQSLTLIATANQGSEATYESGFVIDKFPISRPNLTFSTLTVSNMSPEDSSIYLCSVQNDRAWEETQYFGPGTRLLVL.

The rearrangement uses TRBV9 and TRBJ2-2, with unresolved D. V dropped 2 bases and J dropped 2 bases, with 10 bases sitting between them. Germline lookup yields CDR1 SGDLS and CDR2 YYNGEE. CDR3 size: 15 residues. The DNA of the CDR3 is TGTGCCAGCAGCGTCAGGTTGACCAACACCGGGGAGCTGTTTTTT. Translation gives CASSVRLTNTGELFF.

This clonotype was detected only a few times. The J gene is TRBJ1-5, the V gene TRBV28; D not certain. The CDR3 sequence is 12 residues long. With 4 bases removed from V and 5 bases from J, the gap between germline ends came to 6 bases. Looked up from germline, CDR1 is MDHEN and CDR2 is SYDVKM. The CDR3 spells CASSSQDQPQHF. The CDR3 coding sequence is TGTGCCAGCAGTTCACAAGATCAGCCCCAGCATTTT.

The chain links TRBV3-1 to TRBJ2-1; D unclear. Germline CDR1 is LGHDT and CDR2 is YNNKEL (reference sequence). This CDR3 has 15 residues. The V and J ends lost 8 bases and 0 bases respectively, with 14 bases between them. This chain's CDR3 is CASGPTGPSYNEQFF. In DNA, the CDR3 is TGTGCCAGCGGTCCGACTGGCCCCTCCTACAATGAGCAGTTCTTC.

In this sample, this clonotype turned up a few times. This chain uses TRBV24-1 with TRBJ2-3; D gene uncertain. In germline, CDR1 is KGHDR, CDR2 SFDVKD. Trimming pared 4 bases from V and 1 base from J, leaving 2 bases between. There are 12 residues in the CDR3. The CDR3 DNA sequence: TGTGCCACCAGTGAGGGCACAGATACGCAGTATTTT. Amino acids: CATSEGTDTQYF.

The J gene is TRBJ2-5, the V gene TRBV12-3 or TRBV12-4; TRBD2 is a possible D gene (6 bases). Deletions cut 2 bases from V and 5 bases from J, with 15 bases between. The CDR3 consists of 15 residues. CDR3 region: CASSLTGGGDETQYF. The CDR3 DNA is TGTGCCAGCAGTTTAACTGGCGGAGGGGACGAGACCCAGTACTTC.

The chain is built from TRBV27 and TRBJ1-2; 8 nucleotides align to TRBD1. The CDR3 sequence is 15 residues long. V lost 5 bases to trimming and J lost 6 bases; unmatched junction nucleotides: 11. Germline V gene data show CDR1 as MNHEY and CDR2 as SMNVEV (reference sequence). The CDR3 protein is CASSPHDRGEHGYTF. Written as DNA, the CDR3 is TGTGCCAGCAGTCCACACGACAGGGGAGAGCATGGCTACACCTTC.